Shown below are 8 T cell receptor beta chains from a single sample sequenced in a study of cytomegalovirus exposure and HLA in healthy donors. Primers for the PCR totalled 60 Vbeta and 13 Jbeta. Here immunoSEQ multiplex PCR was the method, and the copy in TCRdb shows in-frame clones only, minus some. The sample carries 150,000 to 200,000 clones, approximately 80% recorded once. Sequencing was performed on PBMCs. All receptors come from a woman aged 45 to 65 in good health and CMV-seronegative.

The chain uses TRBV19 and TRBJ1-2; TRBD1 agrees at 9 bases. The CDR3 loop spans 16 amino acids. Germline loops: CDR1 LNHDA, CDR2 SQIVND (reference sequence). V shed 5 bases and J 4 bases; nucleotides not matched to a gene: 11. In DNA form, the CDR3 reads TGTGCCAGTAGTCGCGGACAGGGGCAACGCGGCTATGGCTACACCTTC. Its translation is CASSRGQGQRGYGYTF. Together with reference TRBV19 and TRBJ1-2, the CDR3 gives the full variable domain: DGGITQSPKYLFRKEGQNVTLSCEQNLNHDAMYWYRQDPGQGLRLIYYSQIVNDFQKGDIAEGYSVSREKKESFPLTVTSAQKNPTAFYLCASSRGQGQRGYGYTFGSGTRLTVV.

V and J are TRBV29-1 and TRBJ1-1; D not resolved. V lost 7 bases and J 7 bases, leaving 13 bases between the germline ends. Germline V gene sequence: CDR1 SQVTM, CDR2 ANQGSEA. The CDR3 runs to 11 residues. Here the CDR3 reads CSAEGRGEAFF. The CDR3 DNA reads TGCAGCGCCGAAGGTCGGGGTGAAGCTTTCTTT. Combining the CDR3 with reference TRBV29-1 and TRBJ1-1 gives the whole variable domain SAVISQKPSRDICQRGTSLTIQCQVDSQVTMMFWYRQQPGQSLTLIATANQGSEATYESGFVIDKFPISRPNLTFSTLTVSNMSPEDSSIYLCSAEGRGEAFFGQGTRLTVV.

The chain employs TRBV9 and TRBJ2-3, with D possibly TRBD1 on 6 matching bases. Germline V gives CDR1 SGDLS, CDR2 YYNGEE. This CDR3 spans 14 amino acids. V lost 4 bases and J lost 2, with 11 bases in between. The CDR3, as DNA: TGTGCCAGCAGCCCAACAGGGTACACAGATACGCAGTATTTT. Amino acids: CASSPTGYTDTQYF.

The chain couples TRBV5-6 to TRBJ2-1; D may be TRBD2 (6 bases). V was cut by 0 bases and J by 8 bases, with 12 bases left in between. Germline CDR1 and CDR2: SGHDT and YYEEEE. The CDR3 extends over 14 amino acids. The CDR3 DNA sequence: TGTGCCAGCAGCTTGGGCCGGGGGAGGCATGAGCAGTTCTTC. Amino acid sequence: CASSLGRGRHEQFF.

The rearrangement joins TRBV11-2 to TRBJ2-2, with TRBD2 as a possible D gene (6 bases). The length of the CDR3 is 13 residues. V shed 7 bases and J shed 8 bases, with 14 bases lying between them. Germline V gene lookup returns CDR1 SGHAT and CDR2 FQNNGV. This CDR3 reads CASTLGLSGELFF. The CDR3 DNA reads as TGTGCCAGCACCCTGGGACTGTCAGGGGAGCTGTTTTTT.

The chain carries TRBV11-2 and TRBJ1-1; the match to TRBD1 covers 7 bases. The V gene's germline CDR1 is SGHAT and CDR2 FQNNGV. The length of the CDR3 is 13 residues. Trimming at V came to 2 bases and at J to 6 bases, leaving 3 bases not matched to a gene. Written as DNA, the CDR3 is TGTGCCAGCAGCTTACCACAGGGGTCTGAAGCTTTCTTT. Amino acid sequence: CASSLPQGSEAFF.

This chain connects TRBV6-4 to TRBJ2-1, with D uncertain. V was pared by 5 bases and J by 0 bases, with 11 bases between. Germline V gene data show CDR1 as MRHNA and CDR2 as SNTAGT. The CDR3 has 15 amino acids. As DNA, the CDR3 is TGTGCCAGCAGTCGGAGCGCGAGCTCCTACAATGAGCAGTTCTTC. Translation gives CASSRSASSYNEQFF.

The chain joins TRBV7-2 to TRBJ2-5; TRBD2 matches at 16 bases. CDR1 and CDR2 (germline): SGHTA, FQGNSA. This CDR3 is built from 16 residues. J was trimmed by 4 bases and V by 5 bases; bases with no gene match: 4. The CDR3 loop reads CASSPGLAGGRETQYF. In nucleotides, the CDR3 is TGTGCCAGCAGCCCGGGACTAGCGGGGGGGCGAGAGACCCAGTACTTC. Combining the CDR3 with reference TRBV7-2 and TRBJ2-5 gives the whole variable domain GAGVSQSPSNKVTEKGKDVELRCDPISGHTALYWYRQSLGQGLEFLIYFQGNSAPDKSGLPSDRFSAERTGGSVSTLTIQRTQQEDSAVYLCASSPGLAGGRETQYFGPGTRLLVL.